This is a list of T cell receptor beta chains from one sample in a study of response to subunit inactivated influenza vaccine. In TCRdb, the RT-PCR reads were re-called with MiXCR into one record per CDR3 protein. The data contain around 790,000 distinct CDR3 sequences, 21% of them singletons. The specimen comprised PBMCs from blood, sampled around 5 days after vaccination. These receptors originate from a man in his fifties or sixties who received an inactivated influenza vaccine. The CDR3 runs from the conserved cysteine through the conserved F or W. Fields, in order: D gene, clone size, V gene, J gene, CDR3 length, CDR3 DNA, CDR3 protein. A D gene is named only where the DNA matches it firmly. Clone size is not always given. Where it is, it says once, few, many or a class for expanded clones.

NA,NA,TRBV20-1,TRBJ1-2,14,TGCAGTGCTCGGCCAGGAACCTCTAACTATGGCTACACCTTC,CSARPGTSNYGYTF
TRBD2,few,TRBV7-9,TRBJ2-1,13,TGTGCCAGCGGACTAGCGGGGGTCAATGAGCAGTTCTTC,CASGLAGVNEQFF
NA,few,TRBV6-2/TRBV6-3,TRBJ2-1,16,TGTGCCAGCAGTTATTCGTCGGCGGGAATCTACAATGAGCAGTTCTTC,CASSYSSAGIYNEQFF
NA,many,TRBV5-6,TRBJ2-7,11,TGTGCCAGCAGCTGGGGGCGCGAGCAGTACTTC,CASSWGREQYF
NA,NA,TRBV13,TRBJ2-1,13,TGTGCCAGCAGCCGAATAAACTACAATGAGCAGTTCTTC,CASSRINYNEQFF
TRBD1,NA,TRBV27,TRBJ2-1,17,TGTGCCAGCAGTCAGGACAGGGGGCAGCCGCGTTACAATGAGCAGTTCTTC,CASSQDRGQPRYNEQFF
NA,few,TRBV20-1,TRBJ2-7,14,TGCAGTGCTCATGGGGGAACGAGCTCCTACGAGCAGTACTTC,CSAHGGTSSYEQYF
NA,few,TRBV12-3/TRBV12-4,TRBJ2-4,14,TGTGCCAGCACCCGAGGAGGAGGGTTAAACATTCAGTACTTC,CASTRGGGLNIQYF
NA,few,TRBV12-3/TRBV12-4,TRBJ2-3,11,TGTGCCAGCAGTCGCGCCCTCGCGCAGTATTTT,CASSRALAQYF
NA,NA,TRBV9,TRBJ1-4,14,TGTGCCAGCAGCGCCTCGGACAGCAATGAAAAACTGTTTTTT,CASSASDSNEKLFF
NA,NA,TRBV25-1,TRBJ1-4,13,TGTGCCAGCAGTCCCCAGGGCCGGGAAAAACTGTTTTTT,CASSPQGREKLFF
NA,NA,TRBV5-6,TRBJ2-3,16,TGTGCCAGCAGCTTGGCAGTCTACCCGGCGTTAGATACGCAGTATTTT,CASSLAVYPALDTQYF
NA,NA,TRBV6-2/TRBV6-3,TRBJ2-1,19,TGTGCCAGCAGTTACTCAAACGAATTCTACGGGAGAGCCTACAATGAGCAGTTCTTC,CASSYSNEFYGRAYNEQFF
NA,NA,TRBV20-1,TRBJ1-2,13,TGCAGTGTCGGGGGGGGTACCGCAAGTGGCTACACCTTC,CSVGGGTASGYTF
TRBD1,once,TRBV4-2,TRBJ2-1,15,TGTGCCAGCAGCCAAGCCGGGACAGGCTACAATGAGCAGTTCTTC,CASSQAGTGYNEQFF
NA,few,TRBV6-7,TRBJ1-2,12,TGTGCCAGCACGGTCAGGTCCTATGGCTACACCTTC,CASTVRSYGYTF
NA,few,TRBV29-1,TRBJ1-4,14,TGCAGCGTTACCCGGCGGGCAACTAATGAAAAACTGTTTTTT,CSVTRRATNEKLFF
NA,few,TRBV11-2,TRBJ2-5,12,TGTGCCAGCAGCCCGCCCCGGGGGACCCAGTACTTC,CASSPPRGTQYF
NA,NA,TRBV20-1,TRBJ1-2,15,TGCAGTGCTAGAGATCAAAGGGGGTCGAGTAGTGGCTACACCTTC,CSARDQRGSSSGYTF
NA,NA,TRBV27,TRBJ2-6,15,TGTGCCAGCAGTCGCGAAGGCTCTGGGGCCAACGTCCTGACTTTC,CASSREGSGANVLTF
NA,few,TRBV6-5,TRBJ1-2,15,TGTGCCAGCAATTCCCCTGCATGGGGCGGGTATGGCTACACCTTC,CASNSPAWGGYGYTF
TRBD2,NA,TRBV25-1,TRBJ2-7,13,TGTGCCAGCAACGGCGGGGGGGCCGACGAGCAGTACTTC,CASNGGGADEQYF
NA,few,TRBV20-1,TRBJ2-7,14,TGCAGTGCTAGATACCCGGGCCAATTCTACGAGCAGTACTTC,CSARYPGQFYEQYF
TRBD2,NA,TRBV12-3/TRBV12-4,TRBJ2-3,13,TGTGCCAGCACCATGCGGGGGGTAGATACGCAGTATTTT,CASTMRGVDTQYF
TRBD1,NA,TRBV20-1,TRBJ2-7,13,TGCAGTGCCGCGGACAGGGCCAGGCGGGGGCAGTACTTC,CSAADRARRGQYF
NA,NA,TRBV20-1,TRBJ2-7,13,TGCAGTGCTAGTAGCGACTTTAGCTACGAGCAGTACTTC,CSASSDFSYEQYF
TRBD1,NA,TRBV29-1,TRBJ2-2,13,TGCAGCGCAACACAGGGGGTAACCGGGGAGCTGTTTTTT,CSATQGVTGELFF
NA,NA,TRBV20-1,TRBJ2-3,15,TGCAGTCATAGACGGGGGAGAAATTCTCCAGATACGCAGTATTTT,CSHRRGRNSPDTQYF
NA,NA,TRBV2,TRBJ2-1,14,TGTGCCAGCAACGGGGTCTCCTCCTACAATGAGCAGTTCTTC,CASNGVSSYNEQFF
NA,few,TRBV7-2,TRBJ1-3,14,TGTGCCAGCAGCGGACAAGACTCTGGAAACACCATATATTTT,CASSGQDSGNTIYF
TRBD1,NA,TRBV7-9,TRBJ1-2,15,TGTGCCAGCAGCTTAGGAGGGAACAGGGGTACTGGCTACACCTTC,CASSLGGNRGTGYTF
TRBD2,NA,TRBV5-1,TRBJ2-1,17,TGCGCCAGCAGCTTGGGGGCTAGCGGGGACTCCTACAATGAGCAGTTCTTC,CASSLGASGDSYNEQFF
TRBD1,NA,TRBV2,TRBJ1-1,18,TGTGCCAGCAGTCCTCACTTTGGGACAGGGGGCTTTGGCACTGAAGCTTTCTTT,CASSPHFGTGGFGTEAFF
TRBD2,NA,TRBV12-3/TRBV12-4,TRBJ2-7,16,TGTGCCAGCAGTTTAGGGACTAGCGGGTTCTTCTACGAGCAGTACTTC,CASSLGTSGFFYEQYF
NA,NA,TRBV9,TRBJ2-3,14,TGTGCCAGCAGCGCACCAGGGATCTCAGATACGCAGTATTTT,CASSAPGISDTQYF